One T cell receptor (beta chain) is described in this entry. Its recognized antigen is unknown. The record has no base qualities; no much larger clone is one base away. The data stem from a study of blood T cell repertoires in COVID-19 (dated by TCRdb to 2018 to 2021). For the study in its entirety: The collaborator samples originated in the United States, Italy and Spain and spanned the acute and convalescent phases of COVID-19. Sample metadata almost always included a de-identified subject ID, COVID-19 status, age in years and sex. The dataset comprised deeply sampled blood TCRbeta repertoires from subjects exposed to, actively infected with, or recovered from COVID-19. The prospective study material was composed of cDNA or gDNA derived from T cells, B-cell-depleted T cells, or PBMCs. The repertoires were released in a freely available public database meant as a resource for research on the immune response to SARS-CoV-2. Samples came from the ongoing ImmuneRACE study (first 160 participants) plus 1,254 subjects from 6 global collaborators. Where available, HLA class I and class II types were taken from metadata supplied by the sample provider and were not determined by assay-based typing. Overall results and qualifications from the work: The amount of clinical and demographic metadata varied by source and participant and was provided uncurated.

The immunoSEQ Assay, a bias-controlled multiplex PCR, was used to amplify TCRbeta CDR3 regions from genomic DNA. In the paper's pipeline: The number of nucleated cells in each sample was estimated by amplification of reference gene primers within the assay. To quantify the absolute abundance of each unique TCRbeta CDR3 rearrangement, sequence reads were collapsed and filtered. Productive Simpson clonality was computed per sample as the square root of Simpson's diversity index over productive rearrangements. The clones in this table, taken by TCRdb from immuneACCESS, are in-frame only. Not every clone is retained; where verified, under half of the shortfall comes from an unresolved V gene, and the cause of the rest is unknown. V, J and clone size are taken as reported in that table, and D and trimming were inferred from the DNA itself. The sample has a few hundred thousand clones on record, 75% to 90% of them singletons. The top ten constitute around 9.6% of the sample.

One collaborating source in Seattle enrolled patients during active infection and followed them longitudinally through the course of disease. Collaborating institutions collected whole blood in K2EDTA tubes following their own protocols. For TCRbeta analysis, collaborator samples were shipped as frozen whole blood, as isolated PBMCs, or as DNA extracted from either sample type. CDR1 MDHEN and CDR2 SYDVKM were looked up in the germline V gene. The CDR3 numbers 15 residues from cysteine through phenylalanine. Only the CDR3 portion is preserved as DNA: 45 bases, with reading frame beginning at the first base. Compared with germline, V lacks 6 bases and J lacks 8 bases; bases without a gene match: 13.

The V gene is TRBV28 and the J gene is TRBJ1-2; the junction holds 9 bases that match TRBD1. Sequencing used peripheral blood. The sequence was obtained from a woman aged 70-85 years with COVID-19, enrolled during active disease. This receptor carries the CDR3 CASRKTGGFVDGYTF. In nucleotides, the sequence is TGTGCCAGCAGAAAGACAGGGGGTTTCGTGGACGGCTACACCTTC.